The present T cell receptor (beta chain) was sequenced within a study of early T cells in non-severe SARS-CoV-2 infection. Study-level background: The input, bulk RNA from unsorted whole blood, was sequenced, and chains were unpaired.

Individual cDNA molecules were tagged with unique molecular identifiers. TCRdb processed the 5' RACE reads anew with MiXCR; each CDR3 protein has one entry. This table holds approximately 62,000 distinct CDR3 sequences, 9.5% to 15% found once. The CDR3 length is 14 residues. Trimming removed 5 bases at V and 2 bases at J, with 13 bases between. Germline CDR1 MDHEN, CDR2 SYDVKM. The rearrangement links TRBV28 to TRBJ2-7, with D unresolved. This TCR was recovered from an adult who was a healthcare worker with PCR-confirmed SARS-CoV-2 infection or an uninfected control (not recorded which). The sequencing input was whole blood. The CDR3 nucleotides read TGTGCCAGCAGTCCCGTGGGCCTACCCTACGAGCAGTACTTC. This encodes CASSPVGLPYEQYF.